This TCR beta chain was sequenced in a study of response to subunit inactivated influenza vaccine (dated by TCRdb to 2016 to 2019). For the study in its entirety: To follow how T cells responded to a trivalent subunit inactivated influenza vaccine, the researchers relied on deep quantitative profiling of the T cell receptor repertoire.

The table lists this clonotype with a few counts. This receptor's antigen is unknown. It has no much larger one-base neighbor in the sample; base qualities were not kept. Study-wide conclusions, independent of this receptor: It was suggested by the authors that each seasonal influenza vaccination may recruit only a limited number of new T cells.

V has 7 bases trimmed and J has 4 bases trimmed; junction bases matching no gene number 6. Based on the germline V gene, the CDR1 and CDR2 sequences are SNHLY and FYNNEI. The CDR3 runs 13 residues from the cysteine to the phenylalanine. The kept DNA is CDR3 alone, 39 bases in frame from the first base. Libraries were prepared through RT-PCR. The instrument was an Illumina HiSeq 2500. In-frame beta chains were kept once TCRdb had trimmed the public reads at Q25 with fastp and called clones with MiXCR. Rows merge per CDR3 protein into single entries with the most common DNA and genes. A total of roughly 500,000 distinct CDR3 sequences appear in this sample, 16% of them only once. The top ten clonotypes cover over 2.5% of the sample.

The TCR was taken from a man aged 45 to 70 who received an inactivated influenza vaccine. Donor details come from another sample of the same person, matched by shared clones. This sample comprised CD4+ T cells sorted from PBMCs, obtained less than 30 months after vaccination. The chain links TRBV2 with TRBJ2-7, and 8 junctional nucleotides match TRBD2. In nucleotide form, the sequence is TGTGCCAGCACGGGACTAGGGGCTTACGAGCAGTACTTC. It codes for CASTGLGAYEQYF.